This T cell receptor (beta chain) emerged from a study of T-cell reconstitution after alpha-beta-depleted transplantation in children. The TCRbeta library was prepared with unique molecular identifiers. One entry per CDR3 protein, called by TCRdb with MiXCR from the PCR reads. The sample has 450,000 to 550,000 distinct CDR3 sequences, 9.5% to 12% seen once; the top ten hold 13% to 15%. Study-wide results and limits: Newly generated T cells supplied most T-cell counts and diversity one year post-transplant.

The CDR3 covers 15 residues. Germline-derived CDR1 and CDR2 are LNHDA and SQIVND (reference sequence). The V gene lost 0 bases and the J gene lost 2 bases, with 10 bases spanning the gap. A word on this clonotype: Its specificity is not known.

The TCR originated in a female patient between 2 and 15 years old who had a stem cell transplant for aplastic anemia, so the T cells may come from the graft donor. The sequencing used PBMCs, mostly from graft donor cells, collected 180 days after TCRalphabeta/CD19-depleted stem cell transplant. The gene calls are TRBV19 and TRBJ2-5; no firm D call. CDR3 bases: TGTGCCAGTAGTATAGATCCGGCAGATCAAGAGACCCAGTACTTC. Amino acids: CASSIDPADQETQYF.